Presented here are 17 T cell receptor beta chains from one specimen sequenced in a study of CD8 T cells in ankylosing spondylitis. TCRdb reprocessed the 5' RACE reads with MiXCR, giving one entry per CDR3 protein. The profile shows more than 35,000 distinct CDR3 sequences, 4.5% to 6% of them singletons. Sequencing was done on a sample of blood, either unsorted or a sorted T cell fraction (not recorded which). Source of these receptors: a male donor with ankylosing spondylitis or in good health (not recorded which).

This clonotype was found many times. The rearrangement joins TRBV12-3 or TRBV12-4 to TRBJ2-1; 7 bases map to TRBD1. There are 12 residues in the CDR3. After removal of 5 bases from V and 12 bases from J, the junction contained 7 bases not matched to a gene. CDR3 region: CASSLHRGRQFF. DNA of the CDR3: TGTGCCAGCAGTCTCCACAGGGGCCGGCAGTTCTTC.

This clonotype was seen repeatedly, ten times or more. The rearrangement links TRBV4-3 to TRBJ2-7, with 10 bases that match TRBD1. CDR1 is LGHNA, CDR2 YSLEER, per germline. The CDR3 contains 19 residues. With 1 base clipped from V and 10 bases from J, the junction kept 22 bases outside the gene matches. For the CDR3, the DNA is TGCGCCAGCAGCCAAGTGCTGCCCGGGACAGGGGTTTACTACTTGAGACAGTACTTC. This translates into CASSQVLPGTGVYYLRQYF.

This clonotype occurred many times. The rearrangement links TRBV10-1 to TRBJ2-3; TRBD2 aligns across 10 bases. CDR1 and CDR2 from the germline V gene are WNHNN and SYGVQD (reference sequence). The CDR3 has 15 residues. V shed 5 bases, J shed 4 bases, and the junction held 6 bases outside the gene matches. The CDR3 nucleotides read TGCGCCAGCAGTTTAGCGGGAGGAGGTCCAGATACGCAGTATTTT. Residues: CASSLAGGGPDTQYF.

In this sample, this clonotype turned up many times. V is TRBV27 and J is TRBJ2-6; possible D gene TRBD1, 6 bases. Germline V CDR1 and CDR2: MNHEY, SMNVEV (reference sequence). V lost 7 bases, J lost 3 bases, and 13 bases lay in between. This CDR3 is 15 amino acids long. The CDR3 region has the DNA TGTGCCAGCACTTACAGGGTAGGTGGGGCCAACGTCCTGACTTTC. Its translation is CASTYRVGGANVLTF.

This clonotype has only a few counts. The CDR3 reads CASSPSASTYNQPQHF. The CDR3 coding sequence is TGTGCCAGCAGCCCGTCGGCATCAACCTATAATCAGCCCCAGCATTTT. The chain couples TRBV7-8 to TRBJ1-5; D unclear. Trimming took 5 bases from V and 4 from J, leaving 18 bases between them. The CDR3 sequence is 16 residues long. Per the germline V gene, CDR1 is SGHVS and CDR2 is FQNEAQ.

This clonotype was seen ten or more times. The rearrangement joins TRBV29-1 to TRBJ2-7; D ambiguous. The CDR3 is 13 amino acids. The germline gives CDR1 SQVTM, CDR2 ANQGSEA. With 4 bases removed from V and 3 bases from J, the gap between germline ends came to 13 bases. The CDR3 DNA reads as TGCAGCGTTGGTGGCATTCACCTCTACGAGCAGTACTTC. Protein sequence: CSVGGIHLYEQYF.

This clonotype has ten or more counts. The chain uses TRBV20-1 and TRBJ2-6; the D gene is possibly TRBD2 (6 bases). Trimming stripped 3 bases from V and 4 bases from J, with 10 bases between. Looked up from germline, CDR1 is DFQATT and CDR2 is SNEGSKA (reference sequence). The CDR3 runs to 14 residues. The CDR3 region has the DNA TGCAGTGCTAGCCCGGGAGCAGGGGCCAACGTCCTGACTTTC. Amino acid sequence: CSASPGAGANVLTF.

This clonotype was recorded many times. This sequence joins TRBV15 and TRBJ1-5; D uncertain. Germline values: CDR1 LNHNV, CDR2 YYDKDF (reference sequence). The CDR3 consists of 13 residues. The V gene lost 5 bases and the J gene lost 5 bases, with 10 bases spanning the gap. CDR3 region: CATSVVAYQPQHF. In DNA form, the CDR3 reads TGTGCCACCAGCGTGGTAGCGTATCAGCCCCAGCATTTT. The full variable domain, rest sourced from reference TRBV15 and TRBJ1-5, is DAMVIQNPRYQVTQFGKPVTLSCSQTLNHNVMYWYQQKSSQAPKLLFHYYDKDFNNEADTPDNFQSRRPNTSFCFLDIRSPGLGDTAMYLCATSVVAYQPQHFGDGTRLSIL.

This clonotype was detected many times. The rearrangement uses TRBV14 and TRBJ1-2, with 8 bases lining up with TRBD1. The CDR3 spans 13 residues. V dropped 2 bases and J dropped 6; count of bases not matched to a gene: 2. Germline CDR1 reads SGHDN; CDR2 reads FVKESK. CDR3 residues: CASSQTGGNGYTF. As DNA, the CDR3 is TGTGCCAGCAGCCAAACAGGGGGGAATGGCTACACCTTC.

As concerns this clonotype: With a much larger clone just one base away, this may be a read error. The chain has TRBV20-1 and TRBJ1-3; D is uncertain. CDR1 and CDR2 from the germline V gene are DFQATT and SNEGSKA (reference sequence). This CDR3 comprises 14 residues. DNA of the CDR3: TGCAGTACTAGAGAATGGCAGAGCTTAAACACCATATATTTT. Translation gives CSTREWQSLNTIYF.

This clonotype was seen repeatedly, ten times or more. This sequence joins TRBV27 and TRBJ1-4; a weak D match, TRBD1 (5 bases). V lost 5 bases, J lost 0 bases, and 13 bases lay in between. Per germline, CDR1 MNHEY and CDR2 SMNVEV (reference sequence). The CDR3 length is 16 residues. The CDR3 DNA is TGTGCCAGCAGTACCTGGGACCTTTCAACTAATGAAAAACTGTTTTTT. Translating it yields CASSTWDLSTNEKLFF.

This clonotype was seen ten or more times. The chain recombines TRBV29-1 with TRBJ2-7; possibly TRBD1 or TRBD2 for D (6 bases each). Trimming cost V 4 bases and J 2 bases, with 15 bases left between them. CDR3 length: 14 amino acids. Germline V gives CDR1 SQVTM, CDR2 ANQGSEA. CDR3 amino acids: CSVGFPGATYEQYF. Written as DNA, the CDR3 is TGCAGCGTTGGCTTTCCGGGGGCAACCTACGAGCAGTACTTC.

This clonotype was seen many times. This chain joins TRBV29-1 and TRBJ1-1; no clear D. From germline, CDR1 is SQVTM and CDR2 ANQGSEA. With 3 bases removed from V and 1 base from J, the gap between germline ends came to 6 bases. This CDR3 spans 12 amino acids. In DNA, the CDR3 is TGCAGCGTTGATGAGGGGAACACTGAAGCTTTCTTT. It encodes CSVDEGNTEAFF.

This clonotype was observed at least ten times. The chain links TRBV20-1 to TRBJ2-7; D is unresolved. Trimming shortened V by 2 bases and J by 1 base, and 9 bases separated the two germline ends. Germline V gene lookup returns CDR1 DFQATT and CDR2 SNEGSKA (reference sequence). This CDR3 comprises 13 residues. CDR3: CSARSSHSYEQYF. Here the CDR3 DNA reads TGCAGTGCTAGATCATCGCATTCCTACGAGCAGTACTTC.

At least ten counts were recorded for this clonotype. The rearrangement joins TRBV28 to TRBJ1-1; a weak D match, TRBD1 (6 bases). The CDR3 is made up of 14 amino acids. With 6 bases removed from V and 4 bases from J, the gap between germline ends came to 15 bases. CDR1 is MDHEN and CDR2 is SYDVKM in the germline V gene. The CDR3 region is CASSPGGYVTEAFF. CDR3 DNA sequence: TGTGCCAGCAGCCCGGGGGGCTACGTCACTGAAGCTTTCTTT.

This clonotype was detected only a few times. The V gene is TRBV3-1, the J gene TRBJ2-7; 10 bases map to TRBD2. CDR3 length: 15 residues. The germline V gene has CDR1 LGHDT and CDR2 YNNKEL (reference sequence). Trimming removed 4 bases from V and 7 bases from J; junction bases left unmatched: 10. CDR3 sequence: CASSPGGLAVKEQYF. The CDR3 DNA reads TGTGCCAGCAGCCCGGGTGGACTAGCGGTAAAGGAGCAGTACTTC.

This clonotype was seen ten or more times. The chain uses TRBV7-9 and TRBJ1-4; tentative D call: TRBD1 (6 bases). Per the germline V gene, CDR1 is SEHNR and CDR2 is FQNEAQ (reference sequence). Trimming stripped 2 bases from V and 8 bases from J, with 12 bases between. This CDR3 contains 14 residues. CDR3 residues: CASSLYRVEEKLFF. The DNA for the CDR3 is TGTGCCAGCAGCTTATACAGGGTGGAGGAAAAACTGTTTTTT.